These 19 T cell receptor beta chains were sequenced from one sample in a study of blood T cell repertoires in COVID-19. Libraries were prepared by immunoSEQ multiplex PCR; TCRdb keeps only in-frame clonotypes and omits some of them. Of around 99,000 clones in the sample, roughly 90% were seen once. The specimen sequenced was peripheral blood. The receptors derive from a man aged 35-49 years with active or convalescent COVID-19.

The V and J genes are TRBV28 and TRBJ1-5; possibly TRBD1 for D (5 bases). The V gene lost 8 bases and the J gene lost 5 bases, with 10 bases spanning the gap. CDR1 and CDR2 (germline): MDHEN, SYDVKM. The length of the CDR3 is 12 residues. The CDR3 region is CASRRGDQPQHF. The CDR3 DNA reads TGTGCCAGCCGCCGGGGGGATCAGCCCCAGCATTTT.

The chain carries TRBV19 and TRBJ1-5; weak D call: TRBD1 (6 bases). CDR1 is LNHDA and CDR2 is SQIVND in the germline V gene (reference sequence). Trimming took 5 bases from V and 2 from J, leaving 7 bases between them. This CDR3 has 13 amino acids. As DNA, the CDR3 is TGTGCCAGTAGTTCAGGGGGCAATCAGCCCCAGCATTTT. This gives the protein CASSSGGNQPQHF.

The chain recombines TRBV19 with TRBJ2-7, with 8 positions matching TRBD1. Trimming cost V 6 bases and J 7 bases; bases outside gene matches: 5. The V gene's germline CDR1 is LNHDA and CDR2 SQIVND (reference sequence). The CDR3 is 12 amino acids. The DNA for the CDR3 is TGTGCCAGTAGCCAGGGGGCTAGAGAGCAGTACTTC. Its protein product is CASSQGAREQYF. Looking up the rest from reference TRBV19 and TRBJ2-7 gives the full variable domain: DGGITQSPKYLFRKEGQNVTLSCEQNLNHDAMYWYRQDPGQGLRLIYYSQIVNDFQKGDIAEGYSVSREKKESFPLTVTSAQKNPTAFYLCASSQGAREQYFGPGTRLTVT.

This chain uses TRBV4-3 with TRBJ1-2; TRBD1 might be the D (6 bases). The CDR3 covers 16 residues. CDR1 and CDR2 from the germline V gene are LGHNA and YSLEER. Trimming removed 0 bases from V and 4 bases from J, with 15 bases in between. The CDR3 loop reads CASSQDPAGAPYGYTF. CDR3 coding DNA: TGCGCCAGCAGCCAAGATCCGGCAGGGGCACCCTATGGCTACACCTTC.

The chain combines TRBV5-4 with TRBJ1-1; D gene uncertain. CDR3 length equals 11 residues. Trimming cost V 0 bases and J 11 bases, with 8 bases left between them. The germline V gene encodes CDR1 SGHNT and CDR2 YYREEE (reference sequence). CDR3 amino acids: CASSLGWEAFF. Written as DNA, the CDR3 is TGTGCCAGCAGCTTGGGATGGGAGGCTTTCTTT.

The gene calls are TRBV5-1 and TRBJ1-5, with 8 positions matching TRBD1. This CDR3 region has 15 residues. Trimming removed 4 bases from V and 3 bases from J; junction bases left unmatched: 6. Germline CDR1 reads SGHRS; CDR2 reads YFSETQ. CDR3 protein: CASSVQGADNQPQHF. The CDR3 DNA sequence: TGCGCCAGCAGCGTTCAGGGGGCGGACAATCAGCCCCAGCATTTT.

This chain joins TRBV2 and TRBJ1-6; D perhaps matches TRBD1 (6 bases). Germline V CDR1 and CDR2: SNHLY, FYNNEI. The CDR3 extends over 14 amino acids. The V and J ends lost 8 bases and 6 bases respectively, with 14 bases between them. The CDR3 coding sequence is TGTGCCAGCGCAGGGACAATCACTAATTCACCCCTCCACTTT. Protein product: CASAGTITNSPLHF.

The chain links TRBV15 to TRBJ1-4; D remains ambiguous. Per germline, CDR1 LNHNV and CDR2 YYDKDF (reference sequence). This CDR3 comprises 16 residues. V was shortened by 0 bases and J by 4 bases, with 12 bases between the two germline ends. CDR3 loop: CATSRDRGSLNEKLFF. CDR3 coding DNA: TGTGCCACCAGCAGAGATCGAGGCAGCCTTAATGAAAAACTGTTTTTT.

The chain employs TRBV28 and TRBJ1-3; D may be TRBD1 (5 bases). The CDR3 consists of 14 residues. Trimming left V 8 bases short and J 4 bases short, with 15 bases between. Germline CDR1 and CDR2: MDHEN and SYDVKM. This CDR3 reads CASLPGGSGNTIYF. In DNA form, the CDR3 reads TGTGCCAGCCTACCGGGGGGATCAGGAAACACCATATATTTT.

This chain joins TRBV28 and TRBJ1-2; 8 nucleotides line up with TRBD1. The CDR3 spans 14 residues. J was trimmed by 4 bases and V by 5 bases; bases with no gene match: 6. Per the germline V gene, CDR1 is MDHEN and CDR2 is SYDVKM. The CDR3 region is CASSRPGGFYGYTF. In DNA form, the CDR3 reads TGTGCCAGCAGTCGCCCAGGGGGCTTCTATGGCTACACCTTC.

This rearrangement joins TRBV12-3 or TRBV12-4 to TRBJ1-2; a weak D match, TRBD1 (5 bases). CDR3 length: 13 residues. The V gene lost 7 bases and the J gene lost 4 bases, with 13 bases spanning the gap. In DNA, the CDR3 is TGTGCCAGCACCCTCGCGGGGGTCTATGGCTACACCTTC. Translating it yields CASTLAGVYGYTF.

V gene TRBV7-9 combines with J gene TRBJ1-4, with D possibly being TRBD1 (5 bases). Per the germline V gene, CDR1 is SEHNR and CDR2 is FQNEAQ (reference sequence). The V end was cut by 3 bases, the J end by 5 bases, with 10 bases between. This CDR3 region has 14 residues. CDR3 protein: CASSFPDSNEKLFF. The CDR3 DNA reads TGTGCCAGCAGCTTTCCAGACAGCAATGAAAAACTGTTTTTT.

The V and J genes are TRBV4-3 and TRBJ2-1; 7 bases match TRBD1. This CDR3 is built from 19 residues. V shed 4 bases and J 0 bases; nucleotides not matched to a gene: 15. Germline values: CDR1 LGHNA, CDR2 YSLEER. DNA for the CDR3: TGCGCCAGCAGCCCTTACGCCTCGACAGGGCCGAGCTCCTACAATGAGCAGTTCTTC. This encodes CASSPYASTGPSSYNEQFF.

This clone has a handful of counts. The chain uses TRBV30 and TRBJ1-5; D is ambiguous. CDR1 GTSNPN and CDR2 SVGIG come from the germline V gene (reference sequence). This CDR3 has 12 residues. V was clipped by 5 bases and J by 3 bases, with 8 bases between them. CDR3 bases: TGTGCCTGGGCCGGTTTCAATCAGCCCCAGCATTTT. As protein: CAWAGFNQPQHF.

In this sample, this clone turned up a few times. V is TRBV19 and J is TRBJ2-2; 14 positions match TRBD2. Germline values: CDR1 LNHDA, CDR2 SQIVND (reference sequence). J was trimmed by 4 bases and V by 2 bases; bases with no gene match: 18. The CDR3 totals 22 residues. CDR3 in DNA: TGTGCCAGTAGTATACGTTGGGGGACTAGCGGGAGCGACTTGGGTGGCACCGGGGAGCTGTTTTTT. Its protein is CASSIRWGTSGSDLGGTGELFF.

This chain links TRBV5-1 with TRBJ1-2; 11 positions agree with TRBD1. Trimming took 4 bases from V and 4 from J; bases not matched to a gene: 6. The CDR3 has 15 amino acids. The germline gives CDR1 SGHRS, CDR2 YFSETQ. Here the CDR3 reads CASSPGTGGSYGYTF. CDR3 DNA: TGCGCCAGCAGCCCGGGGACAGGGGGAAGCTATGGCTACACCTTC.

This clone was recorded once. The CDR3 loop reads CASSPRDRVEQFF. CDR3 in DNA: TGTGCCAGCAGTCCCCGGGACAGGGTTGAGCAGTTCTTC. The chain carries TRBV27 and TRBJ2-1, with 9 bases lining up with TRBD1. CDR1 is MNHEY and CDR2 is SMNVEV in the germline V gene (reference sequence). J gave up 9 bases and V 5 bases, and 5 bases lay outside the gene matches. The CDR3 extends over 13 amino acids.

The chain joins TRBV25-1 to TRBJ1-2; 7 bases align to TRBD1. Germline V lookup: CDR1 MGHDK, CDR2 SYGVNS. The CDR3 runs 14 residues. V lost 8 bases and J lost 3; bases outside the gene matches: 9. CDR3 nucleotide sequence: TGTGCCAGCGTAGGCCCCAGGGGGGACTATGGCTACACCTTC. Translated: CASVGPRGDYGYTF.

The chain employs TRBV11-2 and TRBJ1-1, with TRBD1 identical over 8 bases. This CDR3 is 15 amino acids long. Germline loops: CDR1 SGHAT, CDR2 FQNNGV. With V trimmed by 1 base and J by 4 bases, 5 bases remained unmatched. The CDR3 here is CASSLGATGATEAFF. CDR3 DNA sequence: TGTGCCAGCAGCTTAGGGGCGACAGGGGCCACTGAAGCTTTCTTT.